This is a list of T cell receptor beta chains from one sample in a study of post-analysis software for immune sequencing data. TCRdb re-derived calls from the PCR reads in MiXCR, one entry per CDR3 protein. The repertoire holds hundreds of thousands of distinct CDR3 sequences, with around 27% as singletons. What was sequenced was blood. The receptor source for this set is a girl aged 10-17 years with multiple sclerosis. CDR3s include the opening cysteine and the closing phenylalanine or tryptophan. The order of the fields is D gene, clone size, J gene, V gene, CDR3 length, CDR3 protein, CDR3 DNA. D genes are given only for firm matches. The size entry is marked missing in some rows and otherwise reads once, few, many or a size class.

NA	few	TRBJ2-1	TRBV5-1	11	CASSLVAMQFF	TGCGCCAGCAGCTTGGTGGCGATGCAGTTCTTC
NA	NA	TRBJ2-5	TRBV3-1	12	CASSRDRETQYF	TGTGCCAGCAGCCGGGACCGAGAGACCCAGTACTTC
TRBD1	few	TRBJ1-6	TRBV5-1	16	CASSPNRHRGNSPLHF	TGCGCCAGCAGCCCTAACCGCCACAGGGGCAATTCACCCCTCCACTTT
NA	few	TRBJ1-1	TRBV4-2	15	CASSQDQGKNTEAFF	TGTGCCAGCAGCCAAGATCAGGGAAAGAACACTGAAGCTTTCTTT
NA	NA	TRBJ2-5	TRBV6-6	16	CASSYLRSLSYNEQYF	TGTGCCAGCAGTTACCTTCGGAGCCTCTCCTACAATGAGCAGTACTTC
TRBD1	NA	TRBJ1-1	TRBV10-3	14	CAITPGQGDTEAFF	TGTGCCATCACCCCTGGACAGGGGGACACTGAAGCTTTCTTT
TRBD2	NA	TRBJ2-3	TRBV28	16	CASSLAPSGSMGTQYF	TGTGCCAGCAGTTTAGCCCCTAGCGGGAGTATGGGTACGCAGTATTTT
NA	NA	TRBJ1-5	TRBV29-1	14	CSFVGGISNQPQHF	TGCAGCTTCGTGGGGGGAATAAGCAATCAGCCCCAGCATTTT
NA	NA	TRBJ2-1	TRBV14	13	CASSLTMTGGEFF	TGTGCCAGCAGCCTGACTATGACAGGAGGGGAGTTCTTC
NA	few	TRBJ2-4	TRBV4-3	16	CASSLRDGAAKNIQYF	TGCGCCAGCAGCCTGAGGGACGGGGCGGCCAAAAACATTCAGTACTTC
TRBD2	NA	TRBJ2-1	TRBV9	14	CASTGGGPGYEQFF	TGTGCCAGCACCGGGGGAGGGCCAGGATATGAGCAGTTCTTC
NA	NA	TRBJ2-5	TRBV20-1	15	CSARPPGTTKETQYF	TGCAGTGCTAGACCCCCGGGGACGACGAAAGAGACCCAGTACTTC
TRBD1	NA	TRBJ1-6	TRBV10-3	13	CAISPGQASPLHF	TGTGCCATCAGCCCGGGACAGGCATCACCCCTCCACTTT
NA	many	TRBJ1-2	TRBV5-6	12	CASSLDSYGYTF	TGTGCCAGCAGCTTGGACAGCTATGGCTACACCTTC
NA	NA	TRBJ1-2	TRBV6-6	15	CASSLTRGPPEGYTF	TGTGCCAGCAGCCTAACGAGAGGGCCCCCCGAGGGCTACACCTTC
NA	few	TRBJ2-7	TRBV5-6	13	CASSWKSSYEQYF	TGTGCCAGCAGCTGGAAGAGCTCCTACGAGCAGTACTTC
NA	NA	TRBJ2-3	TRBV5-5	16	CASSGVEGGNTDTQYF	TGTGCCAGCAGCGGAGTGGAGGGGGGCAACACAGATACGCAGTATTTT
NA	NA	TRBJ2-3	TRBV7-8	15	CASSLGALGTDTQYF	TGTGCCAGCAGCTTAGGGGCGCTGGGCACAGATACGCAGTATTTT
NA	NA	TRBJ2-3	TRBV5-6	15	CAGSPRGLSTDTQYF	TGTGCCGGCAGCCCCCGGGGACTCAGCACAGATACGCAGTATTTT
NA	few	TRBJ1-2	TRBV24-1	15	CATSDTGRMGDGYTF	TGTGCCACCAGTGATACAGGGAGAATGGGGGATGGCTACACCTTC
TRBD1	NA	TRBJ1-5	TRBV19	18	CASSIGTGGLVGNQPQHF	TGTGCCAGTAGTATCGGGACAGGGGGCCTGGTTGGCAATCAGCCCCAGCATTTT
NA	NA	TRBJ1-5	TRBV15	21	CATSRDSVGGEWGYSNQPQHF	TGTGCCACCAGCAGGGACTCAGTCGGGGGAGAGTGGGGTTATAGCAATCAGCCCCAGCATTTT
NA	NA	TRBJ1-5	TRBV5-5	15	CASSPISSDNQPQHF	TGTGCCAGCAGCCCCATATCCTCTGATAATCAGCCCCAGCATTTT
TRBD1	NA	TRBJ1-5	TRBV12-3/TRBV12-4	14	CASRHDRDDQPQHF	TGTGCCAGCAGACACGACAGGGATGATCAGCCCCAGCATTTT
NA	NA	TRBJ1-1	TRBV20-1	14	CSAGVGGRRTEAFF	TGCAGTGCCGGGGTTGGGGGGCGACGCACTGAAGCTTTCTTT
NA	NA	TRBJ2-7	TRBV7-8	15	CASSTRTAGAGEQYF	TGTGCCAGCAGCACCAGAACTGCGGGGGCGGGCGAGCAGTACTTC
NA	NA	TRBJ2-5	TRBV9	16	CASSVGRRNTKETQYF	TGTGCCAGCAGCGTAGGGCGGCGGAATACTAAAGAGACCCAGTACTTC
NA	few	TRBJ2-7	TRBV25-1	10	CATSKSEQYF	TGTGCCACCTCTAAAAGCGAGCAGTACTTC
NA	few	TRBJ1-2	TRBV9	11	CASSAYYGYTF	TGTGCCAGCAGCGCCTACTATGGCTACACCTTC
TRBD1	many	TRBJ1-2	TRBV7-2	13	CASSRDRNYGYTF	TGTGCCAGCAGCCGGGACAGGAACTATGGCTACACCTTC
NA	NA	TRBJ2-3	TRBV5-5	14	CASSLVIETDTQYF	TGTGCCAGCAGCTTGGTTATAGAAACAGATACGCAGTATTTT
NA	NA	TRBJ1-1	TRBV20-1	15	CSARDTGALNTEAFF	TGCAGTGCTAGAGATACGGGGGCTCTGAACACTGAAGCTTTCTTT
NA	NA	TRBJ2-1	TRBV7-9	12	CASTLGGNEQFF	TGTGCCAGCACCCTGGGAGGCAATGAGCAGTTCTTC
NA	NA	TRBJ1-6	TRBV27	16	CASTSQPAAYNSPLHF	TGTGCCAGCACCTCACAGCCAGCAGCCTATAATTCACCCCTCCACTTT
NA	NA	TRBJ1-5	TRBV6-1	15	CASSVGITGSQPQHF	TGTGCCAGCAGTGTTGGCATCACCGGCAGTCAGCCCCAGCATTTT
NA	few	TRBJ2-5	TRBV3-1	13	CASSQAGEETQYF	TGTGCCAGCAGCCAGGCAGGAGAAGAGACCCAGTACTTC
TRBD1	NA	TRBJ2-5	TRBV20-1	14	CSAGRTGGPQEQYF	TGCAGTGCTGGACGGACAGGGGGGCCCCAGGAGCAGTACTTC
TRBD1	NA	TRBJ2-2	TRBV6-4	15	CASTPGQGATGELFF	TGTGCCAGCACCCCGGGACAGGGGGCGACCGGGGAGCTGTTTTTT
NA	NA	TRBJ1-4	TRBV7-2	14	CASSLGRQNEKLFF	TGTGCCAGCAGCTTAGGACGGCAAAATGAAAAACTGTTTTTT
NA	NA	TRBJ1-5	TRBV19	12	CASSIVDQPQHF	TGTGCCAGTAGTATAGTGGATCAGCCCCAGCATTTT
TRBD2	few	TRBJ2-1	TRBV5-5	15	CASSLFAGVNNEQFF	TGTGCCAGCAGCCTCTTCGCGGGAGTAAACAATGAGCAGTTCTTC
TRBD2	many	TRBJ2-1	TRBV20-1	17	CSARDLLTGGFGNEQFF	TGCAGTGCTAGAGATCTCTTGACGGGAGGCTTCGGGAATGAGCAGTTCTTC
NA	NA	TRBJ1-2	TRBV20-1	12	CSARVAQDGYTF	TGCAGTGCTAGAGTTGCGCAGGATGGCTACACCTTC
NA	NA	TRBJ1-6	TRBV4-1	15	CASSPPTDYNSPLHF	TGCGCCAGCAGCCCGCCTACTGATTATAATTCACCCCTCCACTTT
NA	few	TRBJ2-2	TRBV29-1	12	CSAGVVGGELFF	TGCAGCGCCGGGGTCGTCGGTGGGGAGCTGTTTTTT
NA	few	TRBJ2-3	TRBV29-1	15	CSVGGLSGKGYTQYF	TGCAGCGTTGGCGGGTTGTCGGGGAAGGGGTATACGCAGTATTTT
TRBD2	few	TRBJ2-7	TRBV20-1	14	CSASNEGGPVEQYF	TGCAGTGCTAGCAATGAGGGAGGGCCGGTGGAGCAGTACTTC